Shown below are 30 T cell receptor beta chains from a single sample sequenced in a study of molecular identifiers for immune sequencing clone quantification. TCRdb reanalysed the PCR reads using MiXCR and keeps one entry per CDR3 protein. The sample lists about 630,000 distinct CDR3 sequences; around 25% were seen once. Sequenced input: naive CD8+ T cells from blood, with Jurkat cell RNA spiked in. Subset in this sample: FACS-sorted CD8+CD4-CCR7+CD45RA+ naive T cells. Receptors originate from a human donor in good health. Some libraries in this study had Jurkat cell RNA spiked in.

V and J are TRBV20-1 and TRBJ2-7; 12 nucleotides line up with TRBD2. The V and J ends lost 0 bases and 7 bases, in that order; junction bases with no gene match: 10. The CDR3 length is 16 residues. Germline lookup yields CDR1 DFQATT and CDR2 SNEGSKA (reference sequence). Here the CDR3 reads CSARDVASGRASEQYF. CDR3 sequence (DNA): TGCAGTGCTAGAGATGTCGCTAGCGGGAGGGCATCGGAGCAGTACTTC.

The rearrangement joins TRBV11-2 to TRBJ2-7; D is possibly TRBD2 (6 bases). The CDR3 extends over 18 amino acids. Trimming cost V 5 bases and J 3 bases, with 26 bases left between them. Germline assignment: CDR1 SGHAT and CDR2 FQNNGV. CDR3 amino acids: CASSPALIAAGRLYEQYF. The CDR3 DNA sequence: TGTGCCAGCAGCCCCGCGTTGATAGCGGCGGGAAGGCTCTACGAGCAGTACTTC.

This clonotype was recorded at least ten times. This sequence joins TRBV14 and TRBJ2-1; D remains unclear. The CDR3 is 14 amino acids. Germline assignment: CDR1 SGHDN and CDR2 FVKESK. V was trimmed by 0 bases and J by 7 bases, leaving 10 bases between them. The CDR3 DNA follows: TGTGCCAGCAGCCAAGATATCGAGGTTAATGAGCAGTTCTTC. As protein: CASSQDIEVNEQFF.

The genes are TRBV9 and TRBJ2-7, with TRBD1 matching 7 bases. The CDR3 covers 14 residues. The ends lost 4 bases at V and 4 bases at J; junction bases unmatched: 8. Germline V lookup: CDR1 SGDLS, CDR2 YYNGEE. CDR3 bases: TGTGCCAGCAGCCCGTGGGACAGCACTTACGAGCAGTACTTC. It translates to CASSPWDSTYEQYF.

Note on this clonotype: A much larger clone sits a single nucleotide away, making a read error possible. V gene TRBV7-2 combines with J gene TRBJ2-7; D unclear. The CDR3 has 14 residues. Germline V gene sequence: CDR1 SGHTA, CDR2 FQGNSA. CDR3 loop: CASSFYPGPYERYF. CDR3 DNA sequence: TGTGCCAGCAGCTTCTACCCGGGTCCCTATGAGCGGTACTTC. Together with reference TRBV7-2 and TRBJ2-7, the CDR3 gives the full variable domain: GAGVSQSPSNKVTEKGKDVELRCDPISGHTALYWYRQSLGQGLEFLIYFQGNSAPDKSGLPSDRFSAERTGGSVSTLTIQRTQQEDSAVYLCASSFYPGPYERYFGPGTRLTVT.

The rearrangement joins TRBV7-9 to TRBJ2-5; D possibly corresponds to TRBD2 (6 bases). The CDR3 length is 15 residues. CDR1 and CDR2 from the germline V gene are SEHNR and FQNEAQ (reference sequence). V was pared by 1 base and J by 7 bases, with 16 bases between. The CDR3 bases are TGTGCCAGCAGCTTAGATCGGGGGTACTGGGGGACCCAGTACTTC. Translation gives CASSLDRGYWGTQYF.

Concerning this clonotype: This clone may be a read error of a much larger clone one base away. The chain carries TRBV29-1 and TRBJ2-7, with D perhaps TRBD1 or TRBD2 (5 bases each). The CDR3 is 16 amino acids. The V end lost 4 bases, the J end lost 0 bases, and 19 bases lay between the germline ends. The germline V gene has CDR1 SQVTM and CDR2 ANQGSEA. CDR3 residues: CSVGGAGAGDSYEQYF. CDR3 in DNA: TGCAGCGTTGGAGGGGCCGGGGCAGGTGACTCCTACGAGCAGTACTTC.

The CDR3 protein is CASSFERQQEAFF. The CDR3 DNA reads TGTGCCAGCAGTTTTGAAAGACAGCAGGAAGCTTTCTTT. The chain uses TRBV12-3 or TRBV12-4 and TRBJ1-1, with D possibly being TRBD1 (5 bases). The length of the CDR3 is 13 residues. Trimming removed 3 bases from V and 8 bases from J, with 13 bases in between.

A note on this clonotype: This may arise from a read error, as a much more abundant clone is one base away. This rearrangement joins TRBV6-5 to TRBJ2-1; 7 nucleotides align to TRBD2. CDR3 length: 17 residues. The V gene's germline CDR1 is MNHEY and CDR2 SVGAGI. Losses at the gene ends were 2 bases for V and 2 bases for J; bases not matched to a gene: 9. CDR3 region: CASSYGLGRDAYNEQFF. The CDR3 DNA is TGTGCCAGCAGTTACGGGTTAGGGAGGGACGCCTACAATGAGCAGTTCTTC.

This clonotype was counted many times. V usage is TRBV9 and J usage is TRBJ1-5; D gene ambiguous. This CDR3 region has 14 residues. Trimming shortened V by 0 bases and J by 4 bases, and 8 bases separated the two germline ends. Germline V gene data show CDR1 as SGDLS and CDR2 as YYNGEE. The DNA for the CDR3 is TGTGCCAGCAGCGTAGGAGACGGTAATCAGCCCCAGCATTTT. Translation: CASSVGDGNQPQHF.

This clonotype was counted a few times. The chain is built from TRBV20-1 and TRBJ2-1; 11 bases agree with TRBD1. From germline, CDR1 is DFQATT and CDR2 SNEGSKA (reference sequence). After removal of 3 bases from V and 3 bases from J, the junction contained 22 bases not matched to a gene. The CDR3 consists of 21 residues. As DNA, the CDR3 is TGCAGTGCTAGGCTACCAGCGGCCGGACAGGGGGCCCGGCTGATCTACAATGAGCAGTTCTTC. Protein: CSARLPAAGQGARLIYNEQFF.

This clonotype was observed at least ten times. This rearrangement joins TRBV30 to TRBJ1-1; D is unresolved. CDR1 GTSNPN and CDR2 SVGIG come from the germline V gene (reference sequence). The germline V and J ends were trimmed by 1 base and 6 bases, with 12 bases remaining between them. The CDR3 has 13 amino acids. In nucleotides, the CDR3 is TGTGCCTGGAGTGGGAGTATTTGGCCTGAAGCTTTCTTT. Protein product: CAWSGSIWPEAFF. Full variable domain (rest looked up from reference TRBV30 and TRBJ1-1): SQTIHQWPATLVQPVGSPLSLECTVEGTSNPNLYWYRQAAGRGLQLLFYSVGIGQISSEVPQNLSASRPQDRQFILSSKKLLLSDSGFYLCAWSGSIWPEAFFGQGTRLTVV.

The chain combines TRBV7-9 with TRBJ1-3; tentative D call: TRBD1 (6 bases). From germline, CDR1 is SEHNR and CDR2 FQNEAQ (reference sequence). The CDR3 runs 16 residues. The germline V and J ends were trimmed by 5 bases and 3 bases, with 17 bases remaining between them. The CDR3 region is CASSQEGGLDGNTIYF. CDR3 bases: TGTGCCAGCAGCCAAGAGGGGGGCTTAGATGGAAACACCATATATTTT.

This chain joins TRBV9 and TRBJ1-5; tentatively, D is TRBD1 (5 bases). This CDR3 has 17 residues. V shed 6 bases and J shed 0 bases, with 19 bases lying between them. Germline assignment: CDR1 SGDLS and CDR2 YYNGEE. CDR3 amino acids: CASNHLKTVYSNQPQHF. The CDR3, as DNA: TGTGCCAGCAACCATCTAAAGACAGTGTATAGCAATCAGCCCCAGCATTTT. Looking up the rest from reference TRBV9 and TRBJ1-5 gives the full variable domain: DSGVTQTPKHLITATGQRVTLRCSPRSGDLSVYWYQQSLDQGLQFLIQYYNGEERAKGNILERFSAQQFPDLHSELNLSSLELGDSALYFCASNHLKTVYSNQPQHFGDGTRLSIL.

The CDR3 DNA sequence: TGTGCCAGTAGTGTGGCCGGGACACCGGCATATGGCTACACCTTC. This gives the protein CASSVAGTPAYGYTF. The genes are TRBV19 and TRBJ1-2; a weak D match, TRBD1 (6 bases). V gave up 5 bases and J gave up 5 bases, with 18 bases separating them. Germline CDR1 LNHDA, CDR2 SQIVND (reference sequence). The CDR3 has 15 amino acids.

The sample holds many counts of this clonotype. The chain is built from TRBV10-3 and TRBJ2-3; TRBD2 agrees at 8 bases. The CDR3 contains 12 residues. Per the germline V gene, CDR1 is ENHRY and CDR2 is SYGVKD. Unmatched junction bases numbered 14, after V lost 10 bases and J lost 14 bases. CDR3 in amino acids: CATHTGGAGLYF. The CDR3 DNA reads TGTGCCACCCACACGGGAGGGGCGGGCCTGTATTTT.

This clonotype showed up just a few times. The chain combines TRBV28 with TRBJ2-1, with a tentative D call TRBD1 (6 bases). The CDR3 is 15 amino acids. The V end lost 3 bases, the J end lost 8 bases, and 17 bases lay between the germline ends. CDR1 is MDHEN and CDR2 is SYDVKM in the germline V gene. CDR3 sequence reads: CASSFSDRNLDEQFF. CDR3 nucleotide sequence: TGTGCCAGCAGTTTTTCGGACAGAAATCTCGATGAGCAGTTCTTC.

This clonotype was counted at least ten times. The V and J genes are TRBV25-1 and TRBJ1-2; TRBD1 might be the D (5 bases). V was trimmed by 5 bases and J by 1 base, leaving 20 bases between them. This CDR3 is 17 amino acids long. Germline lookup yields CDR1 MGHDK and CDR2 SYGVNS. The DNA of the CDR3 is TGTGCCAGCAGTTACTGGAGTTACCGGACAAATAACTATGGCTACACCTTC. Its protein product is CASSYWSYRTNNYGYTF.

J is TRBJ2-3 and V is TRBV7-2; D ambiguous. V lost 4 bases and J lost 3, with 14 bases in between. The CDR3 length is 15 residues. The germline CDR1 and CDR2 sequences are SGHTA and FQGNSA. The CDR3: CASSSPPGATDTQYF. The CDR3 DNA sequence: TGTGCCAGCAGCTCCCCCCCCGGTGCTACAGATACGCAGTATTTT.

About this clonotype itself: At one of its ends the junction is not consistent with the germline gene, which may arise from a read error. The chain is built from TRBV5-1 and TRBJ1-3; D is unclear. Germline V gene data show CDR1 as SGHRS and CDR2 as YFSETQ. The CDR3 is 17 residues long. CDR3 in DNA: TGCGCCAGCAGCTTGACTAACCCGGGGTTCTCTGGATACACCATATATTTT. Amino acid sequence: CASSLTNPGFSGYTIYF.

This clonotype has a handful of counts. The chain recombines TRBV4-1 with TRBJ2-7; the match to TRBD2 covers 8 bases. With 2 bases clipped from V and 2 bases from J, the junction kept 2 bases outside the gene matches. The CDR3 spans 14 residues. CDR1 MGHRA and CDR2 YSYEKL come from the germline V gene. As DNA, the CDR3 is TGCGCCAGCAGCCAATTAGCGGGAACCTACGAGCAGTACTTC. It codes for CASSQLAGTYEQYF.

This clonotype was detected once. This could be a read error, since a much larger clone is one nucleotide away. The CDR3 does not end in the conserved phenylalanine or tryptophan, so this is likely a read error. The chain combines TRBV7-2 with TRBJ2-1; TRBD2 matches 10 bases. V dropped 0 bases and J dropped 6; count of bases not matched to a gene: 5. The germline CDR1 and CDR2 sequences are SGHTA and FQGNSA. The CDR3 contains 16 residues. CDR3 amino acids: CASSLAPSGSPNEQFS. CDR3 coding DNA: TGTGCCAGCAGCTTAGCCCCTAGCGGGAGCCCCAATGAGCAGTTCTCC.

Remarks on this clonotype: It may be a read error: a sequence one base away is much more abundant. The rearrangement joins TRBV28 to TRBJ1-1, with a possible D match to TRBD1 (5 bases). CDR3 length: 14 residues. Trimming cost V 6 bases and J 4 bases, with 15 bases left between them. Germline loops: CDR1 MDHEN, CDR2 SYDVKM. CDR3 nucleotide sequence: TGTGCCAGCAGCTTACAGGAGTTGGGCACTGAAGCTTTCTTT. Translation gives CASSLQELGTEAFF.

This clonotype was recorded a few times. This rearrangement joins TRBV12-5 to TRBJ1-5, with a possible D match to TRBD1 (6 bases). Germline V gives CDR1 LGHNT, CDR2 FRNRAP. Trimming removed 6 bases at V and 8 bases at J, with 20 bases between. The CDR3 covers 15 residues. DNA of the CDR3: TGTGCTAGTGGGAGGACAGAGGACCCCAAAGAGCCCCAGCATTTT. This encodes CASGRTEDPKEPQHF. The variable domain in full, completed from reference TRBV12-5 and TRBJ1-5, reads DARVTQTPRHKVTEMGQEVTMRCQPILGHNTVFWYRQTMMQGLELLAYFRNRAPLDDSGMPKDRFSAEMPDATLATLKIQPSEPRDSAVYFCASGRTEDPKEPQHFGDGTRLSIL.

As to this clonotype: At one of its ends the junction is not consistent with the germline gene, which may arise from a read error. This chain links TRBV19 with TRBJ2-7; a possible D gene is TRBD2 (6 bases). Germline values: CDR1 LNHDA, CDR2 SQIVND (reference sequence). This CDR3 contains 14 residues. The CDR3 coding sequence is TGTGCCGGTAGTATAGGGAGAGGAGGGCCCGAGCAGTACTTC. This codes for CAGSIGRGGPEQYF.

The rearrangement joins TRBV2 to TRBJ2-7; 9 bases agree with TRBD2. The CDR3 is made up of 15 amino acids. Trimming removed 4 bases from V and 4 bases from J; junction bases left unmatched: 8. Looked up from germline, CDR1 is SNHLY and CDR2 is FYNNEI. CDR3 sequence reads: CASSGRGGQWYEQYF. The CDR3 DNA reads TGTGCCAGCAGTGGGCGGGGGGGCCAATGGTACGAGCAGTACTTC.

The table lists this clonotype with many counts. The chain links TRBV12-3 or TRBV12-4 to TRBJ1-4; D not resolved. The CDR3 is 13 amino acids. V was pared by 5 bases and J by 6 bases, with 10 bases between. For the CDR3, the DNA is TGTGCCAGCAGTAGCAATATGGATGAAAAACTGTTTTTT. This codes for CASSSNMDEKLFF.

This clonotype was recorded at least ten times. This chain joins TRBV7-2 and TRBJ2-5, with TRBD1 matching over 7 bases. This CDR3 region has 15 residues. Trimming took 0 bases from V and 1 from J; bases not matched to a gene: 2. CDR1 and CDR2 (germline): SGHTA, FQGNSA. The CDR3 nucleotides read TGTGCCAGCAGCTTAGCCGGACAGGTCCAAGAGACCCAGTACTTC. Amino acids: CASSLAGQVQETQYF.

Note on this clonotype: A read error may be the cause here, since a much bigger clone is one base away. The chain joins TRBV20-1 to TRBJ2-7, with unresolved D. CDR3 length: 13 amino acids. Germline V lookup: CDR1 DFQATT, CDR2 SNEGSKA (reference sequence). The CDR3 DNA is TGCGGTGCTAGAGATACAGCTGCCTACGAGCAGTACTTC. It is translated as CGARDTAAYEQYF.

CDR3 sequence reads: CASSLNFLSGAGDTQYF. DNA for the CDR3: TGTGCCAGCAGTTTAAATTTTTTGAGCGGGGCTGGAGATACGCAGTATTTT. The chain recombines TRBV12-3 or TRBV12-4 with TRBJ2-3, with 7 bases identical to TRBD2. V lost 2 bases, J lost 5 bases, and 13 bases stayed unmatched. This CDR3 has 17 amino acids.